Listed here are 30 T cell receptor beta chains from one sample, sequenced in a study of cytomegalovirus exposure and HLA in healthy donors. This PCR relied on a set of 60 Vbeta primers and 13 Jbeta primers. Measured with immunoSEQ multiplex PCR; TCRdb has only the in-frame clones, and not every one. The sample holds some 200,000 clones; 75% to 90% are singletons and the top ten take 6.3%. The sample consisted of PBMCs. These receptors all come from a man aged 35 to 55 in good health and CMV-seropositive.

The chain employs TRBV18 and TRBJ2-7, with 7 bases identical to TRBD1. V lost 3 bases and J lost 0; bases outside the gene matches: 5. Germline V gene data show CDR1 as KGHSH and CDR2 as LQKENI. The CDR3 sequence is 15 residues long. Written as DNA, the CDR3 is TGTGCCAGCTCACCCTCACAGGGGAGCTCCTACGAGCAGTACTTC. Translating gives CASSPSQGSSYEQYF.

The chain couples TRBV28 to TRBJ2-5; a weak D match, TRBD2 (6 bases). The closer fit of TRBJ2-7 to the DNA end suggests the J call may be wrong. The V gene's germline CDR1 is MDHEN and CDR2 SYDVKM. The CDR3 runs 16 residues. The CDR3 coding sequence is TGTGCCAGCAGTTTAGGAGGGGACCGGGGCGCCATCGAGCAGTACTTC. Its protein is CASSLGGDRGAIEQYF.

The chain combines TRBV6-5 with TRBJ2-3; D unclear. Germline lookup yields CDR1 MNHEY and CDR2 SVGAGI. V lost 2 bases to trimming and J lost 5 bases, with 5 bases between them. CDR3 length equals 12 residues. The CDR3 loop reads CASSYLGDTQYF. The CDR3 coding sequence is TGTGCCAGCAGTTACCTAGGAGATACGCAGTATTTT.

CDR3 sequence (DNA): TGTGCCAGCAGCTTAGCAGGGGACTATGGCTACACCTTC. It translates to CASSLAGDYGYTF. J is TRBJ1-2 and V is TRBV13, with a weak D call TRBD1 (6 bases). V was shortened by 1 base and J by 3 bases, with 6 bases between the two germline ends. The CDR3 totals 13 residues. CDR1 is PRHDT and CDR2 is FYEKMQ in the germline V gene (reference sequence).

This clone has a single count. The V and J genes are TRBV10-3 and TRBJ2-6, with a possible D match to TRBD2 (5 bases). The V gene's germline CDR1 is ENHRY and CDR2 SYGVKD. V dropped 4 bases and J dropped 0 bases, with 7 bases sitting between them. CDR3 length: 15 residues. CDR3 amino acids: CAISAGNSGANVLTF. In nucleotides, the CDR3 is TGTGCCATCAGTGCGGGGAACTCTGGGGCCAACGTCCTGACTTTC.

The rearrangement uses TRBV6-4 and TRBJ2-3, with TRBD1 matching over 8 bases. Per the germline V gene, CDR1 is MRHNA and CDR2 is SNTAGT. The CDR3 runs 15 residues. V shed 4 bases and J 2 bases; nucleotides not matched to a gene: 5. CDR3 protein: CASSVGQGNTDTQYF. As DNA, the CDR3 is TGTGCCAGCAGTGTCGGACAGGGAAACACAGATACGCAGTATTTT.

This clone appeared a few times. The same CDR3 arises from other DNA sequences in this sample as well. This chain connects TRBV4-1 to TRBJ1-4; D unresolved. This CDR3 has 17 residues. CDR1 is MGHRA and CDR2 is YSYEKL in the germline V gene. Trimming took 0 bases from V and 0 from J, leaving 11 bases between them. CDR3 in DNA: TGCGCCAGCAGCCAAGATCGGGCGGGAGCAACTAATGAAAAACTGTTTTTT. It codes for CASSQDRAGATNEKLFF.

The rearrangement joins TRBV9 to TRBJ1-1; D remains unclear. The CDR3 has 13 residues. Per the germline V gene, CDR1 is SGDLS and CDR2 is YYNGEE. The V and J ends lost 0 bases and 1 base respectively, with 4 bases between them. The CDR3 loop is CASSVEQNTEAFF. The CDR3 DNA follows: TGTGCCAGCAGCGTAGAGCAGAACACTGAAGCTTTCTTT.

This clone showed up just a few times. The gene calls are TRBV19 and TRBJ1-4; D gene ambiguous. This CDR3 region has 15 residues. Trimming took 5 bases from V and 0 from J, leaving 10 bases between them. The germline V gene has CDR1 LNHDA and CDR2 SQIVND (reference sequence). The CDR3, as DNA: TGTGCCAGTAGTGCCCAACTTGCAACTAATGAAAAACTGTTTTTT. Translation: CASSAQLATNEKLFF.

The chain uses TRBV28 and TRBJ2-2; 11 bases align to TRBD1. Germline CDR1 is MDHEN and CDR2 is SYDVKM. This CDR3 has 16 amino acids. The V and J ends lost 3 bases and 6 bases, in that order; junction bases with no gene match: 6. The CDR3 DNA reads as TGTGCCAGCAGTTTGACCGGGACAGGGGGTGCCGGGGAGCTGTTTTTT. Protein sequence: CASSLTGTGGAGELFF. The full variable domain, completed using reference TRBV28 and TRBJ2-2, is DVKVTQSSRYLVKRTGEKVFLECVQDMDHENMFWYRQDPGLGLRLIYFSYDVKMKEKGDIPEGYSVSREKKERFSLILESASTNQTSMYLCASSLTGTGGAGELFFGEGSRLTVL.

The chain couples TRBV10-3 to TRBJ1-1, with 7 bases matching TRBD1. The V gene's germline CDR1 is ENHRY and CDR2 SYGVKD. After removal of 6 bases from V and 6 bases from J, the junction contained 13 bases not matched to a gene. The CDR3 is 15 residues long. The CDR3: CAIRGGRGPDAEAFF. The CDR3 DNA follows: TGTGCCATCAGAGGTGGTAGGGGGCCGGACGCTGAAGCTTTCTTT.

The chain uses TRBV18 and TRBJ2-5; possible D gene TRBD2, 6 bases. Looked up from germline, CDR1 is KGHSH and CDR2 is LQKENI. Trimming left V 3 bases short and J 0 bases short, with 11 bases between. The CDR3 length is 15 residues. This chain's CDR3 is CASSPPWGDQETQYF. CDR3 coding DNA: TGTGCCAGCTCACCCCCTTGGGGGGACCAAGAGACCCAGTACTTC.

The chain carries TRBV5-1 and TRBJ1-6; D gene ambiguous. Per germline, CDR1 SGHRS and CDR2 YFSETQ. V dropped 0 bases and J dropped 8 bases, with 6 bases sitting between them. There are 13 residues in the CDR3. CDR3 residues: CASSLALYSPLHF. The CDR3 DNA is TGCGCCAGCAGCTTGGCCCTGTATTCACCCCTCCACTTT.

CDR3 in DNA: TGTGCCAGCAGCAGTCAGGGGGCCCAGCCCCAGCATTTT. Translation gives CASSSQGAQPQHF. The chain couples TRBV7-9 to TRBJ1-5, with 8 bases fitting TRBD1. Germline CDR1 reads SEHNR; CDR2 reads FQNEAQ (reference sequence). V lost 5 bases and J lost 7; bases outside the gene matches: 4. The CDR3 totals 13 residues.

This rearrangement joins TRBV9 to TRBJ2-3; no firm D call. The CDR3 runs 13 residues. V was shortened by 5 bases and J by 0 bases, with 7 bases between the two germline ends. Germline assignment: CDR1 SGDLS and CDR2 YYNGEE. This chain's CDR3 is CASRLGSTDTQYF. CDR3 DNA sequence: TGTGCCAGCAGGCTAGGTAGCACAGATACGCAGTATTTT.

The V and J genes are TRBV19 and TRBJ2-7, with TRBD1 matching over 11 bases. Germline assignment: CDR1 LNHDA and CDR2 SQIVND (reference sequence). With 4 bases clipped from V and 3 bases from J, the junction kept 5 bases outside the gene matches. The CDR3 spans 15 residues. The DNA for the CDR3 is TGTGCCAGTAGTACCCCGGGACAGGGGGTCTACGAGCAGTACTTC. Residues: CASSTPGQGVYEQYF.

This clone was counted once. The chain recombines TRBV4-3 with TRBJ2-3; 8 bases match TRBD2. CDR3 length equals 17 residues. Germline V gene data show CDR1 as LGHNA and CDR2 as YSLEER. V dropped 1 base and J dropped 2; count of bases not matched to a gene: 8. The CDR3 loop is CASSQGGAGATTDTQYF. For the CDR3, the DNA is TGCGCCAGCAGCCAAGGGGGAGCGGGGGCGACCACAGATACGCAGTATTTT.

V usage is TRBV9 and J usage is TRBJ2-5; 7 bases are shared with TRBD1. This CDR3 comprises 15 residues. CDR1 is SGDLS, CDR2 YYNGEE, per germline. The junction had 7 bases not matched to a gene; V was cut back by 0 bases and J by 5 bases. This CDR3 is CASSVEGAPWETQYF. CDR3 in DNA: TGTGCCAGCAGCGTAGAGGGGGCCCCCTGGGAGACCCAGTACTTC.

In its sample, this clone was seen a few times. A read error may account for a junction end that differs from germline. This sequence joins TRBV7-9 and TRBJ1-2; D is uncertain. Germline CDR1 and CDR2: SEHNR and FQNEAQ (reference sequence). CDR3 length: 12 amino acids. CDR3: CSSTLLEDGYTF. The CDR3 DNA reads TGTTCCAGCACCCTGCTCGAGGATGGCTACACCTTC.

Only a few counts were recorded for this clone. CDR3 protein: CASSLMGQGDTGELFF. Written as DNA, the CDR3 is TGTGCCAGCAGCTTAATGGGTCAGGGGGACACCGGGGAGCTGTTTTTT. This chain uses TRBV7-3 with TRBJ2-2, with 7 bases identical to TRBD1. Germline CDR1 reads SGHTA; CDR2 reads FQGTGA. CDR3 length equals 16 residues. The trim removed 1 base at V and 3 bases at J, leaving 5 bases unmatched.

This clone was counted a single time. The chain employs TRBV6-1 and TRBJ2-7; possibly TRBD2 for D (5 bases). This CDR3 has 13 residues. V gave up 2 bases and J gave up 3 bases, with 8 bases separating them. Germline V gene data show CDR1 as MNHNS and CDR2 as SASEGT. In DNA form, the CDR3 reads TGTGCCAGCAGTGAATATCGGGGCTACGAGCAGTACTTC. It codes for CASSEYRGYEQYF.

The chain has TRBV9 and TRBJ2-1; TRBD2 matches 7 bases. The germline CDR1 and CDR2 sequences are SGDLS and YYNGEE. V was clipped by 4 bases and J by 4 bases; unmatched bases: 11. This CDR3 spans 16 amino acids. DNA for the CDR3: TGTGCCAGCAGCCAAGCGGGGCGCCGGGGGTACAATGAGCAGTTCTTC. Its translation is CASSQAGRRGYNEQFF. The complete variable domain, with remaining parts taken from reference TRBV9 and TRBJ2-1, reads DSGVTQTPKHLITATGQRVTLRCSPRSGDLSVYWYQQSLDQGLQFLIQYYNGEERAKGNILERFSAQQFPDLHSELNLSSLELGDSALYFCASSQAGRRGYNEQFFGPGTRLTVL.

The chain employs TRBV7-8 and TRBJ2-3, with 9 bases that match TRBD1. The CDR3 length is 16 residues. Germline-derived CDR1 and CDR2 are SGHVS and FQNEAQ. Trimming cost V 5 bases and J 2 bases; bases outside gene matches: 8. The CDR3 spells CASSKATGGSTDTQYF. In DNA form, the CDR3 reads TGTGCCAGCAGCAAGGCGACAGGGGGTTCCACAGATACGCAGTATTTT.

Only a few counts were recorded for this clone. J is TRBJ1-5 and V is TRBV27; D gene uncertain. The CDR3 contains 14 residues. The germline CDR1 and CDR2 sequences are MNHEY and SMNVEV (reference sequence). With 3 bases removed from V and 2 bases from J, the gap between germline ends came to 8 bases. The CDR3 loop is CASSFTVRNQPQHF. The CDR3 DNA is TGTGCCAGCAGTTTTACAGTCCGCAATCAGCCCCAGCATTTT.

The chain employs TRBV7-6 and TRBJ2-7, with TRBD2 matching over 10 bases. The CDR3 runs 16 residues. The V and J ends lost 1 base and 5 bases, in that order; junction bases with no gene match: 8. In germline, CDR1 is SGHVS, CDR2 FNYEAQ. The CDR3 DNA reads TGTGCCAGCAGCTTAGGGAGCGGGGGGGCCGCCCACGAGCAGTACTTC. Translated: CASSLGSGGAAHEQYF.

This chain joins TRBV4-1 and TRBJ1-1; 8 nucleotides line up with TRBD1. The CDR3 has 15 residues. Per the germline V gene, CDR1 is MGHRA and CDR2 is YSYEKL. J gave up 6 bases and V 4 bases, and 10 bases lay outside the gene matches. The CDR3 nucleotides read TGCGCCAGCAGCCCCATGGACAGGGAGGAGGCTGAAGCTTTCTTT. Its protein is CASSPMDREEAEAFF.

This chain uses TRBV5-6 with TRBJ1-2; maybe TRBD1 (6 bases). In germline, CDR1 is SGHDT, CDR2 YYEEEE. The CDR3 loop spans 14 amino acids. Trimming cost V 4 bases and J 3 bases, with 13 bases left between them. The CDR3 region is CASSQAGADYGYTF. CDR3 nucleotides: TGTGCCAGCAGCCAAGCGGGGGCTGACTATGGCTACACCTTC.

The chain links TRBV5-1 to TRBJ2-1; 8 bases align to TRBD2. This CDR3 is 15 amino acids long. Germline CDR1 is SGHRS and CDR2 is YFSETQ. V trimming: 0 bases; J trimming: 9 bases; junction bases outside the gene matches: 8. In nucleotides, the CDR3 is TGCGCCAGCAGCTTGGTTCGGGGGGGCCTTTTTGAGCAGTTCTTC. It encodes CASSLVRGGLFEQFF.

The rearrangement links TRBV2 to TRBJ2-7, with 8 bases aligning to TRBD1. CDR3 length: 13 residues. The germline CDR1 and CDR2 sequences are SNHLY and FYNNEI. The J segment lost 2 bases and the V segment lost 6 bases, leaving 3 bases of the junction unmatched. The CDR3 sequence is CASRGTGTYEQYF. CDR3 nucleotides: TGTGCCAGCAGGGGGACAGGTACCTACGAGCAGTACTTC.

This chain connects TRBV18 to TRBJ2-1; D remains unclear. CDR3 length: 13 residues. V was clipped by 0 bases and J by 8 bases, with 8 bases between them. Germline lookup yields CDR1 KGHSH and CDR2 LQKENI. The CDR3 loop reads CASSPPSGYEQFF. The CDR3 DNA is TGTGCCAGCTCACCACCGTCCGGGTATGAGCAGTTCTTC.